Shown below are 32 T cell receptor beta chains from a single sample sequenced in a study of low-dose radiotherapy and immunotherapy resistance in tumors. TRAV- and TRBV-specific primers primed first-strand cDNA, covering alpha and beta chains. A constant-region primer paired with the V-primer adapter amplified TCRs over around 18 PCR cycles. TCRdb processed the reads anew with MiXCR; each CDR3 protein has one entry. Counted here are roughly 38,000 distinct CDR3 sequences, about 20% occurring once; the ten biggest clones make up just under 9.5%. The time point here: after trial treatment. Treatment here: LDRT plus nivolumab, ipilimumab, low-dose cyclophosphamide and aspirin (RACIN trial). The specimen comprised PBMCs, sampled after low-dose radiotherapy plus immunotherapy. These TCRs come from a female donor with ovarian cancer.

This clonotype came up many times. This sequence joins TRBV10-1 and TRBJ2-3; 7 positions match TRBD1. This CDR3 is 14 amino acids long. CDR1 and CDR2 from the germline V gene are WNHNN and SYGVQD (reference sequence). The V gene end was trimmed by 3 bases and the J gene end by 4 bases; junction bases not matched to a gene: 4. The CDR3 region has the DNA TGCGCCAGCAGTGATCAGACAGGGCCAGATACGCAGTATTTT. Translation gives CASSDQTGPDTQYF.

This clonotype was seen repeatedly, ten times or more. This chain joins TRBV5-6 and TRBJ2-1; D possibly corresponds to TRBD2 (5 bases). The CDR3 covers 15 residues. Trimming left V 4 bases short and J 7 bases short, with 18 bases between. The V gene's germline CDR1 is SGHDT and CDR2 YYEEEE. CDR3 nucleotides: TGTGCCAGCAGCCCTGGTTGGGAGATGAGGAATGAGCAGTTCTTC. It specifies CASSPGWEMRNEQFF. Drawing the rest from reference TRBV5-6 and TRBJ2-1, the complete variable domain is DAGVTQSPTHLIKTRGQQVTLRCSPKSGHDTVSWYQQALGQGPQFIFQYYEEEERQRGNFPDRFSGHQFPNYSSELNVNALLLGDSALYLCASSPGWEMRNEQFFGPGTRLTVL.

With regard to this clonotype: This probably arose from a read error, given a far larger clone one base away. The chain has TRBV5-3 and TRBJ2-4, with D possibly being TRBD2 (5 bases). TRBV5-3 is an open reading frame, and its role is uncertain. CDR3 length: 15 amino acids. The CDR3 bases are TGTGCCAGCAGCTTAGCGCTGCCAGCCCCCAATGAGCAGTACTTC. Its protein is CASSLALPAPNEQYF.

This clonotype appeared many times. The CDR3 sequence: CASSNFEQYF. In DNA form, the CDR3 reads TGTGCCAGCAGCAATTTCGAGCAGTACTTC. The V gene is TRBV25-1, the J gene TRBJ2-7; D gene unclear. V was trimmed by 6 bases and J by 6 bases, leaving 6 bases between them. Germline CDR1 and CDR2: MGHDK and SYGVNS. CDR3 size: 10 residues.

This clonotype was counted ten times or more. The chain uses TRBV6-8 and TRBJ2-7; TRBD2 matches 10 bases. The CDR3 has 16 amino acids. The V gene end was trimmed by 2 bases and the J gene end by 1 base; junction bases not matched to a gene: 5. Looked up from germline, CDR1 is MNHGY and CDR2 is SAAAGT. The CDR3: CASSYTLLAGSYEQYF. The CDR3 region has the DNA TGTGCCAGCAGTTACACCCTACTAGCGGGGTCCTACGAGCAGTACTTC.

The table lists this clonotype with a few counts. The DNA is omitted, as the CDR3 cannot be located on it reliably, and the CDR3 follows TCRdb's listing. J is TRBJ2-2 and V is TRBV7-6; the DNA was not used to check the table's D call, TRBD1. Germline V lookup: CDR1 SGHVS, CDR2 FNYEAQ. Counting both end residues, the CDR3 totals 16 amino acids. The CDR3 sequence: CASSLGTGPTGELFFF.

V usage is TRBV19 and J usage is TRBJ2-3, with D hard to call. Trimming cost V 1 base and J 5 bases, with 16 bases left between them. Germline lookup yields CDR1 LNHDA and CDR2 SQIVND (reference sequence). The CDR3 spans 16 residues. CDR3 amino acids: CASSIGFGPRQDTQYF. CDR3 bases: TGTGCCAGTAGTATAGGGTTTGGGCCTCGGCAAGATACGCAGTATTTT.

This clonotype was recorded many times. The V gene is TRBV5-1, the J gene TRBJ2-1; 8 nucleotides line up with TRBD2. The CDR3 sequence is 15 residues long. Germline V gene data show CDR1 as SGHRS and CDR2 as YFSETQ. V was clipped by 4 bases and J by 2 bases; unmatched bases: 5. The CDR3 loop is CASSGAGEPYNEQFF. DNA for the CDR3: TGCGCCAGCAGCGGAGCGGGGGAACCCTACAATGAGCAGTTCTTC.

The gene calls are TRBV6-6 and TRBJ2-3; D possibly corresponds to TRBD2 (6 bases). CDR1 and CDR2 (germline): MNHNY, SVGAGI (reference sequence). The V gene lost 0 bases and the J gene lost 9 bases, with 16 bases spanning the gap. This CDR3 comprises 15 residues. CDR3 in DNA: TGTGCCAGCAGTTACTCCGGGGGAAGCACTGAGACGCAGTATTTT. It codes for CASSYSGGSTETQYF.

This clonotype was detected many times. The gene calls are TRBV11-2 and TRBJ2-7; TRBD2 matches at 8 bases. The CDR3 runs to 16 residues. V trimming: 2 bases; J trimming: 4 bases; junction bases outside the gene matches: 10. Germline V gives CDR1 SGHAT, CDR2 FQNNGV. CDR3 region: CASSLYLGRASYEQYF. The CDR3 nucleotides are TGTGCCAGCAGCTTATATCTCGGGAGGGCCTCGTACGAGCAGTACTTC.

This clonotype has at least ten counts. V is TRBV30 and J is TRBJ1-1; D gene ambiguous. V was shortened by 4 bases and J by 0 bases, with 15 bases between the two germline ends. CDR1 and CDR2 from the germline V gene are GTSNPN and SVGIG (reference sequence). CDR3 length equals 15 residues. The CDR3 coding sequence is TGTGCCTGGAACCGGGCGGGGTCTCTGAACACTGAAGCTTTCTTT. Residues: CAWNRAGSLNTEAFF.

V is TRBV5-4 and J is TRBJ2-1; 10 positions match TRBD1. The CDR3 runs to 15 residues. Losses at the gene ends were 0 bases for V and 10 bases for J; bases not matched to a gene: 7. Germline values: CDR1 SGHNT, CDR2 YYREEE (reference sequence). As DNA, the CDR3 is TGTGCCAGCAGCTTGGGGACAGGGGGTTTAGGAGAGCAGTTCTTC. Translating it yields CASSLGTGGLGEQFF. The full variable domain, in which reference TRBV5-4 and TRBJ2-1 provide the parts outside the CDR3, is ETGVTQSPTHLIKTRGQQVTLRCSSQSGHNTVSWYQQALGQGPQFIFQYYREEENGRGNFPPRFSGLQFPNYSSELNVNALELDDSALYLCASSLGTGGLGEQFFGPGTRLTVL.

This clonotype has a count of ten or more. The J gene is TRBJ2-5, the V gene TRBV30; TRBD2 matches at 13 bases. Germline lookup yields CDR1 GTSNPN and CDR2 SVGIG (reference sequence). The CDR3 has 15 amino acids. V lost 1 base and J lost 5; bases outside the gene matches: 4. The CDR3 DNA follows: TGTGCCTGGAGTGCCGGGACTAGCGGGGTTGAGACCCAGTACTTC. The encoded protein is CAWSAGTSGVETQYF.

This clonotype has ten or more counts. The gene calls are TRBV5-1 and TRBJ2-7, with 10 bases that match TRBD1. Looked up from germline, CDR1 is SGHRS and CDR2 is YFSETQ. The length of the CDR3 is 15 residues. The V and J ends lost 7 bases and 3 bases, in that order; junction bases with no gene match: 10. Here the CDR3 DNA reads TGCGCCAGCGCCCCCCAAGGGACAGGGGACTACGAGCAGTACTTC. Its protein is CASAPQGTGDYEQYF. Complete variable domain (other parts from reference TRBV5-1 and TRBJ2-7): KAGVTQTPRYLIKTRGQQVTLSCSPISGHRSVSWYQQTPGQGLQFLFEYFSETQRNKGNFPGRFSGRQFSNSRSEMNVSTLELGDSALYLCASAPQGTGDYEQYFGPGTRLTVT.

A few counts support this clonotype. With a far larger clone one base away, a read error is the likely cause. The rearrangement joins TRBV5-1 to TRBJ2-1; maybe TRBD2 (6 bases). The CDR3 length is 12 residues. With 3 bases removed from V and 13 bases from J, the gap between germline ends came to 14 bases. Germline V gene sequence: CDR1 SGHRS, CDR2 YFSETQ. DNA of the CDR3: TGCGCCAGCAGCTATACGGGAGAGACCCAGTTCTTC. Translation gives CASSYTGETQFF.

In its sample, this clonotype was seen many times. The chain recombines TRBV20-1 with TRBJ2-7; TRBD2 matches 11 bases. CDR3 length equals 17 residues. V lost 0 bases, J lost 4 bases, and 11 bases stayed unmatched. Germline assignment: CDR1 DFQATT and CDR2 SNEGSKA (reference sequence). The CDR3 nucleotides are TGCAGTGCTAGAGATGTGGGTCGGGGGACTAGCGGTTACGAGCAGTACTTC. It encodes CSARDVGRGTSGYEQYF.

The chain employs TRBV18 and TRBJ2-7, with 8 bases that match TRBD2. The ends lost 2 bases at V and 4 bases at J; junction bases unmatched: 4. The CDR3 length is 14 residues. Germline V gene lookup returns CDR1 KGHSH and CDR2 LQKENI. This chain's CDR3 is CASSPSGSGYEQYF. CDR3 DNA sequence: TGTGCCAGCTCACCAAGCGGGAGCGGGTACGAGCAGTACTTC.

This clonotype has just a few counts. A far bigger clonotype differs at one base, so this is likely a read error. V is TRBV10-3 and J is TRBJ1-4; 9 nucleotides agree with TRBD1. CDR3 length: 14 residues. The ends lost 3 bases at V and 8 bases at J; junction bases unmatched: 4. CDR1 is ENHRY, CDR2 SYGVKD, per germline. The CDR3 coding sequence is TGTGCCATCAGTGAAGGACAGGGGAACGAAAAACTGTTTTTT. The encoded protein is CAISEGQGNEKLFF.

Regarding this clonotype: No DNA is shown, since the ends of the CDR3 on it are uncertain; the CDR3 is the one TCRdb lists. J is TRBJ2-2 and V is TRBV27; TRBD1, as called in the table, went unchecked against the DNA. Germline CDR1 and CDR2: MNHEY and SMNVEV (reference sequence). The CDR3 contains 17 residues when both ends are counted. CDR3 sequence: CASSPGGGSTTGELFFF.

This clonotype was observed many times. This sequence joins TRBV13 and TRBJ2-1; TRBD1 is a possible D gene (6 bases). This CDR3 has 14 residues. The V end was cut by 2 bases, the J end by 3 bases, with 8 bases between. Per germline, CDR1 PRHDT and CDR2 FYEKMQ (reference sequence). The CDR3 is CASSLSTGYNEQFF. The DNA of the CDR3 is TGTGCCAGCAGCTTATCGACAGGCTACAATGAGCAGTTCTTC.

The rearrangement joins TRBV5-4 to TRBJ2-7; TRBD1 might be the D (6 bases). V lost 4 bases to trimming and J lost 3 bases, with 14 bases between them. The CDR3 extends over 14 amino acids. The germline V gene has CDR1 SGHNT and CDR2 YYREEE (reference sequence). The CDR3 loop is CASSQGGQYYEQYF. The CDR3 nucleotides read TGTGCCAGCAGCCAAGGCGGACAGTACTACGAGCAGTACTTC.

This clonotype was detected ten times or more. The CDR3 is CASSLSGVSYEQYF. DNA for the CDR3: TGTGCCAGCAGCTTAAGCGGGGTTTCCTACGAGCAGTACTTC. This chain uses TRBV13 with TRBJ2-7; 7 nucleotides match TRBD2. Trimming at V came to 2 bases and at J to 1 base, leaving 2 bases not matched to a gene. Germline CDR1 reads PRHDT; CDR2 reads FYEKMQ (reference sequence). This CDR3 region has 14 residues.

Many counts were recorded for this clonotype. The chain joins TRBV10-3 to TRBJ2-7; 9 nucleotides match TRBD2. Germline lookup yields CDR1 ENHRY and CDR2 SYGVKD. The CDR3 extends over 14 amino acids. The V and J ends lost 6 bases and 0 bases, in that order; junction bases with no gene match: 3. This CDR3 reads CAIRASGTSYEQYF. CDR3 coding DNA: TGTGCCATCAGGGCTAGCGGGACCTCCTACGAGCAGTACTTC.

This clonotype appeared many times. The chain employs TRBV20-1 and TRBJ1-1; tentative D call: TRBD1 (6 bases). CDR1 is DFQATT, CDR2 SNEGSKA, per germline (reference sequence). The CDR3 extends over 11 amino acids. V was cut by 4 bases and J by 9 bases, with 12 bases left in between. This chain's CDR3 is CSANRVFKAFF. CDR3 sequence (DNA): TGCAGTGCTAACAGGGTTTTTAAAGCTTTCTTT.

This clonotype was seen many times. V gene TRBV20-1 combines with J gene TRBJ2-7, with 7 bases that match TRBD2. The CDR3 is made up of 15 amino acids. V shed 1 base, J shed 2 bases, and the junction held 8 bases outside the gene matches. Germline loops: CDR1 DFQATT, CDR2 SNEGSKA (reference sequence). The CDR3 coding sequence is TGCAGTGCTAGAGTCACCTTCGCGGGGGCCTACGAGCAGTACTTC. Amino acids: CSARVTFAGAYEQYF.

Ten or more counts support this clonotype. The rearrangement joins TRBV5-1 to TRBJ2-3, with D unresolved. V lost 0 bases and J lost 8, with 10 bases in between. In germline, CDR1 is SGHRS, CDR2 YFSETQ. The CDR3 is 13 residues long. CDR3 sequence: CASSLGGALTQYF. The CDR3 DNA sequence: TGCGCCAGCAGCTTGGGAGGAGCGCTTACGCAGTATTTT.

This clonotype was observed at least ten times. This sequence joins TRBV18 and TRBJ2-2; no firm D call. From germline, CDR1 is KGHSH and CDR2 LQKENI. Trimming shortened V by 2 bases and J by 5 bases, and 3 bases separated the two germline ends. The CDR3 has 12 amino acids. CDR3 DNA sequence: TGTGCCAGCTCACCAGGAACCGGGGAGCTGTTTTTT. Its protein product is CASSPGTGELFF.

Turning to this clonotype: A single base is all that separates this from a far larger clone, so a read error is likely. The J gene is TRBJ1-4, the V gene TRBV7-6, with D uncertain. The CDR3 totals 12 residues. Germline V gene data show CDR1 as SGHVS and CDR2 as FNYEAQ. Trimming shortened V by 7 bases and J by 14 bases, and 17 bases separated the two germline ends. The CDR3 DNA is TGTGCCAGCACCGAGGAAGGGTGGACGCTGTTTTTT. This codes for CASTEEGWTLFF.

This clonotype has a count of ten or more. The CDR3 DNA is TGTGCCAGTCTCAGGGGGCCTAAGGTGAACACTGAAGCTTTCTTT. It encodes CASLRGPKVNTEAFF. This chain joins TRBV25-1 and TRBJ1-1, with 8 positions matching TRBD1. Germline V gene lookup returns CDR1 MGHDK and CDR2 SYGVNS. The junction had 9 bases not matched to a gene; V was cut back by 9 bases and J by 0 bases. The CDR3 is made up of 15 amino acids.

In this sample, this clonotype turned up many times. The CDR3 nucleotides are TGTGCCAGCAGTTTATCAGAATTCTACTCCTACGAGCAGTACTTC. This encodes CASSLSEFYSYEQYF. The rearrangement uses TRBV28 and TRBJ2-7; D uncertain. Looked up from germline, CDR1 is MDHEN and CDR2 is SYDVKM. CDR3 length equals 15 residues. Trimming shortened V by 1 base and J by 0 bases, and 10 bases separated the two germline ends.

The table lists this clonotype with many counts. The gene calls are TRBV18 and TRBJ1-1; the D gene is possibly TRBD1 (6 bases). The germline CDR1 and CDR2 sequences are KGHSH and LQKENI. This CDR3 comprises 15 residues. V was shortened by 4 bases and J by 0 bases, with 12 bases between the two germline ends. Here the CDR3 reads CASSLRGTLNTEAFF. CDR3 nucleotides: TGTGCCAGCTCACTACGCGGGACACTGAACACTGAAGCTTTCTTT.

This clonotype has at least ten counts. CDR3: CASSGQPLNTEAFF. CDR3 bases: TGTGCCAGCAGTGGCCAGCCTCTTAACACTGAAGCTTTCTTT. The rearrangement links TRBV25-1 to TRBJ1-1; unclear D gene. V shed 4 bases and J shed 2 bases, with 11 bases lying between them. The V gene's germline CDR1 is MGHDK and CDR2 SYGVNS. The CDR3 covers 14 residues.